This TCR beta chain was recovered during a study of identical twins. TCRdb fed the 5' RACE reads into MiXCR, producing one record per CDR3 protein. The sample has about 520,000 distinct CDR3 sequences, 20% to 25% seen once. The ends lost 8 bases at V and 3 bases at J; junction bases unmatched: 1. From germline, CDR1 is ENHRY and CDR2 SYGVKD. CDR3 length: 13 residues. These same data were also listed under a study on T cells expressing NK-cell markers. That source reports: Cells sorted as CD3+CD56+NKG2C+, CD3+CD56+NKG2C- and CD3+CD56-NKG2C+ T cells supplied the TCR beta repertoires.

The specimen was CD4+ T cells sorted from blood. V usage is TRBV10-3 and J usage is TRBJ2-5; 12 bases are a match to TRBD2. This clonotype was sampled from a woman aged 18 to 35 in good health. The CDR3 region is CAIRLAGEETQYF. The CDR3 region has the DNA TGTGCCATCCGACTAGCGGGGGAAGAGACCCAGTACTTC.